The sequence of this TCR beta chain was determined in a study of shared clonotypes between healthy human individuals. The naive CD8 subset, CD45RO-negative cells positively selected for CCR7, excluded terminally differentiated effector memory CD45RA+ cells. Assay: immunoSEQ multiplex PCR; the TCRdb copy retains only in-frame clones and omits some. The profile covers about 2.2 million clones, with 90% to 95% appearing a single time and 1.5% to 2% taken by the ten largest. V dropped 0 bases and J dropped 2 bases, with 10 bases sitting between them. In germline, CDR1 is SGDLS, CDR2 YYNGEE. This CDR3 is built from 15 residues.

The rearrangement joins TRBV9 to TRBJ2-3; no clear D gene. Sequencing was done on a sample of naive CD8+ T cells from PBMCs. The TCR comes from a man younger than 35 in good health. Some clones in this sample may be carry-over from other donors' samples. CDR3 DNA sequence: TGTGCCAGCAGCGTAGGAACGTTAAACACAGATACGCAGTATTTT. It is translated as CASSVGTLNTDTQYF.